This T cell receptor (beta chain) was sequenced in a study of blood T cell repertoires in COVID-19. For the study at large: Donors in the United States, Italy and Spain gave samples during acute or convalescent COVID-19. The cDNA or gDNA used as material had been derived from T cells, B-cell-depleted T cells, or PBMCs.

The CDR3 extends over 11 amino acids. V lost 2 bases and J 5 bases, leaving 3 bases between the germline ends. The germline gives CDR1 SNHLY, CDR2 FYNNEI. Sequencing used immunoSEQ multiplex PCR; TCRdb keeps in-frame clones, though not all of them. The sample lists around 250,000 clones; about 87% were seen once. The source of this sequence is a woman aged 70-85 years with active or convalescent COVID-19. Sequencing used peripheral blood. The chain couples TRBV2 to TRBJ2-5; D not certain. DNA for the CDR3: TGTGCCAGCAGTGAACGGGAGACCCAGTACTTC. It codes for CASSERETQYF. Drawing the rest from reference TRBV2 and TRBJ2-5, the complete variable domain is EPEVTQTPSHQVTQMGQEVILRCVPISNHLYFYWYRQILGQKVEFLVSFYNNEISEKSEIFDDQFSVERPDGSNFTLKIRSTKLEDSAMYFCASSERETQYFGPGTRLLVL.